This T cell receptor beta chain was captured in a study of CD8 T cells in ankylosing spondylitis. Study-wide points: Blood from ankylosing spondylitis patients appeared to carry a characteristic roughly 8-variant TCR beta motif.

The sample holds a few counts of this clonotype. Its antigen is not known. The CDR3 consists of 15 residues. Per germline, CDR1 SGHVS and CDR2 FNYEAQ. The V and J ends lost 1 base and 7 bases respectively, with 11 bases between them. MiXCR was run by TCRdb on the 5' RACE reads, yielding one entry per CDR3 protein. The sample records about 700,000 distinct CDR3 sequences, 15% to 20% being singletons. The V gene is TRBV7-6, the J gene TRBJ1-6; D remains unclear. The sequenced sample was blood, either unsorted or a sorted T cell fraction (not recorded which). This sequence originates from a male donor with ankylosing spondylitis. Here the CDR3 DNA reads TGTGCCAGCAGCTTAGGGCGGCAGGCCAATTCACCCCTCCACTTT. Its translation is CASSLGRQANSPLHF.